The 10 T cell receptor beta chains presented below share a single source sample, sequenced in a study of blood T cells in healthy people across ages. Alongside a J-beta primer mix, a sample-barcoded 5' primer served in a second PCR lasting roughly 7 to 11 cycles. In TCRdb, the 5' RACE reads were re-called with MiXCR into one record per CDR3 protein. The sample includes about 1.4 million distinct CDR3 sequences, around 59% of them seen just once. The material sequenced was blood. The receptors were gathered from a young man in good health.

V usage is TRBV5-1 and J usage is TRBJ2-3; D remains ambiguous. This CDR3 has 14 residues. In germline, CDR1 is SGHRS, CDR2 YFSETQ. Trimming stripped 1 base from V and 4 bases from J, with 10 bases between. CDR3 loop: CASSLWVSSDTQYF. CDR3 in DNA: TGCGCCAGCAGCTTGTGGGTTAGCTCAGATACGCAGTATTTT.

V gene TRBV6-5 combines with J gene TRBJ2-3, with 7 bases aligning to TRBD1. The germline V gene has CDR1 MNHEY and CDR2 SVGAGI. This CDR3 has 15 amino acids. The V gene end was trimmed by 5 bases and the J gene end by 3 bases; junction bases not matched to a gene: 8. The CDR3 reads CASSKWTGETDTQYF. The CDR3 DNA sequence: TGTGCCAGCAGTAAGTGGACAGGCGAAACAGATACGCAGTATTTT.

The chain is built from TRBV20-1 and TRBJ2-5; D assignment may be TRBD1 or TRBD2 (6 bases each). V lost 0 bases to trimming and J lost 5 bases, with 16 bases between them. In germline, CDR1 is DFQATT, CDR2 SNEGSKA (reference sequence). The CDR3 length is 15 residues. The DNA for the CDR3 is TGCAGTGCTAGAGACGAAAGGGGGGTTTGGGAGACCCAGTACTTC. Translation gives CSARDERGVWETQYF.

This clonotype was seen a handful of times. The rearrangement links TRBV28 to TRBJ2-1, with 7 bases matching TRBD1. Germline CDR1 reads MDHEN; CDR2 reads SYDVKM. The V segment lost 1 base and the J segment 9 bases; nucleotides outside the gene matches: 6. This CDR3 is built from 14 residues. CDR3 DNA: TGTGCCAGCAGTTTATATGACAGGGCAAGTGAGCAGTTCTTC. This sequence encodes CASSLYDRASEQFF.

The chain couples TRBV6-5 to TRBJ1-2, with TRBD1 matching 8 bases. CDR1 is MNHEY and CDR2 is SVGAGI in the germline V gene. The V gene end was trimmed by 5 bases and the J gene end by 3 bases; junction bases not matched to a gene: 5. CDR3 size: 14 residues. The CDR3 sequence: CASSRTGIDYGYTF. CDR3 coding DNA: TGTGCCAGCAGTAGGACAGGGATTGACTATGGCTACACCTTC.

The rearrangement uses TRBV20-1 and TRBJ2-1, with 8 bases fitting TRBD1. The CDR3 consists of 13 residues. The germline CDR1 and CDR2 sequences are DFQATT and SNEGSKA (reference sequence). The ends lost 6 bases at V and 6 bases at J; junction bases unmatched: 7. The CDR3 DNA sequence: TGCAGTGCCCCGGACAGGGTTGGCAATGAGCAGTTCTTC. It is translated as CSAPDRVGNEQFF.

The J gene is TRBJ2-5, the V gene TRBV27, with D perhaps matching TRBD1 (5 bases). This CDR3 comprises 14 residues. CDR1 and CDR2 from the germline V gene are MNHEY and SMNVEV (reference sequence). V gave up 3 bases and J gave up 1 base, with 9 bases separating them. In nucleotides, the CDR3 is TGTGCCAGCAGTTTGACAGCATTCCAAGAGACCCAGTACTTC. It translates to CASSLTAFQETQYF.

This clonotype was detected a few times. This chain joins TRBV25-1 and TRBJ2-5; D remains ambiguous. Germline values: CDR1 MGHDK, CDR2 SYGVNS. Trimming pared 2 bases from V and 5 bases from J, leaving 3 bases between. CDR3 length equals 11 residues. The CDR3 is CASSETETQYF. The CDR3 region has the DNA TGTGCCAGCAGTGAAACGGAGACCCAGTACTTC.

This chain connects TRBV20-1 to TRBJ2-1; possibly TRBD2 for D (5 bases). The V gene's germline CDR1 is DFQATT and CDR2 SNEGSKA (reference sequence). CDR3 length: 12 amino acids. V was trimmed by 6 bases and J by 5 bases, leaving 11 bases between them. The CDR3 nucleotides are TGCAGTGCGCCAACTAGGGACAATGAGCAGTTCTTC. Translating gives CSAPTRDNEQFF.

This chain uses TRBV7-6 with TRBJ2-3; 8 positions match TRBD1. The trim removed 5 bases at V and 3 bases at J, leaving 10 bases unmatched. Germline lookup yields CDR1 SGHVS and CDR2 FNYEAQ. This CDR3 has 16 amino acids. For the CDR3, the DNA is TGTGCCAGCAGCCCCCGGACAGGGATGGAGACAGATACGCAGTATTTT. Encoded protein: CASSPRTGMETDTQYF.